These 7 T cell receptor beta chains came from one sample sequenced in a study of blood T cell repertoires in COVID-19. Repertoires were generated with immunoSEQ multiplex PCR, while TCRdb's copy carries only in-frame clones and drops some. The sample comprises 300,000 to 350,000 clones, around nine tenths of which are singletons, and 3.9% rests with the top ten. Sequencing was done on a sample of peripheral blood. The source of these receptors is an older woman with COVID-19, enrolled during active disease.

V is TRBV18 and J is TRBJ2-7; D perhaps matches TRBD2 (5 bases). The CDR3 runs 13 residues. Germline-derived CDR1 and CDR2 are KGHSH and LQKENI. Trimming took off 6 bases at V and 6 bases at J, with 15 bases between the two ends. The CDR3, as DNA: TGTGCCAGCTCTCCGACCGGACTTGGCGAGCAGTACTTC. Protein: CASSPTGLGEQYF.

The chain employs TRBV19 and TRBJ1-2, with D possibly being TRBD1 (5 bases). The CDR3 covers 14 residues. V gave up 3 bases and J gave up 4 bases, with 12 bases separating them. CDR1 is LNHDA, CDR2 SQIVND, per germline (reference sequence). CDR3 in amino acids: CASSMVQAFYGYTF. The CDR3 DNA sequence: TGTGCCAGTAGTATGGTACAGGCGTTCTATGGCTACACCTTC.

The chain is built from TRBV6-5 and TRBJ2-7; 7 bases are a match to TRBD2. Germline CDR1 MNHEY, CDR2 SVGAGI. Trimming removed 5 bases from V and 5 bases from J; junction bases left unmatched: 9. The CDR3 runs to 14 residues. This CDR3 is CASSPVGLADEQYF. For the CDR3, the DNA is TGTGCCAGCAGTCCCGTCGGGCTAGCGGACGAGCAGTACTTC.

The rearrangement joins TRBV7-8 to TRBJ1-3, with a tentative D call TRBD1 (5 bases). This CDR3 region has 15 residues. Trimming cost V 1 base and J 3 bases, with 10 bases left between them. The germline gives CDR1 SGHVS, CDR2 FQNEAQ. The CDR3 DNA reads TGTGCCAGCAGCTTAGGGCAGGGACTTGGAAACACCATATATTTT. It translates to CASSLGQGLGNTIYF.

This clone appeared once. This rearrangement joins TRBV11-2 to TRBJ1-4; the match to TRBD1 covers 8 bases. Trimming cost V 5 bases and J 4 bases; bases outside gene matches: 6. The CDR3 has 15 residues. Germline V gives CDR1 SGHAT, CDR2 FQNNGV. The CDR3 loop reads CASSLGTGLNEKLFF. In DNA, the CDR3 is TGTGCCAGCAGCCTAGGGACAGGACTTAATGAAAAACTGTTTTTT.

The V gene is TRBV30, the J gene TRBJ1-1; D perhaps matches TRBD1 (5 bases). This CDR3 has 14 amino acids. Germline CDR1 is GTSNPN and CDR2 is SVGIG (reference sequence). V dropped 2 bases and J dropped 5 bases, with 15 bases sitting between them. CDR3: CAWSRSGKRTEAFF. In DNA form, the CDR3 reads TGTGCCTGGAGTCGGTCAGGGAAGAGGACTGAAGCTTTCTTT.

The chain uses TRBV20-1 and TRBJ2-6; 11 bases agree with TRBD1. The germline V gene has CDR1 DFQATT and CDR2 SNEGSKA (reference sequence). V shed 3 bases and J 0 bases; nucleotides not matched to a gene: 4. CDR3 length: 17 residues. CDR3 in amino acids: CSASPGQGVSGANVLTF. The DNA of the CDR3 is TGCAGTGCTAGTCCGGGACAGGGGGTCTCTGGGGCCAACGTCCTGACTTTC.